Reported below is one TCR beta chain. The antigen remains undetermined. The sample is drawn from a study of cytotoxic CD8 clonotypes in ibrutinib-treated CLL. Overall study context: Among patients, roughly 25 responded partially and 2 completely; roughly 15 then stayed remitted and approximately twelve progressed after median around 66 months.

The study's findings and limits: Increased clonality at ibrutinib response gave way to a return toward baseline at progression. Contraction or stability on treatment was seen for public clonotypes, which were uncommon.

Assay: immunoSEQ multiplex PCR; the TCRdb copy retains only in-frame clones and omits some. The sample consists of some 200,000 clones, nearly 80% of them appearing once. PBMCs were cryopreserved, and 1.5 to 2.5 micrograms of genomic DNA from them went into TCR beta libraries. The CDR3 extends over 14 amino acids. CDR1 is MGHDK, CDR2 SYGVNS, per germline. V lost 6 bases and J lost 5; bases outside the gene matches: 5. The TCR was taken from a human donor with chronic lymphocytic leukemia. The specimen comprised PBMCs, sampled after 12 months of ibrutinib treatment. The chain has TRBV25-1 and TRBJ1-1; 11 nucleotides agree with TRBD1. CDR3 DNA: TGTGCCAGCAGATTGGACAGGGGGCAGACTGAAGCTTTCTTT. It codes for CASRLDRGQTEAFF. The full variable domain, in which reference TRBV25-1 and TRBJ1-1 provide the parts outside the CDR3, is EADIYQTPRYLVIGTGKKITLECSQTMGHDKMYWYQQDPGMELHLIHYSYGVNSTEKGDLSSESTVSRIRTEHFPLTLESARPSHTSQYLCASRLDRGQTEAFFGQGTRLTVV.